This T cell receptor (beta chain) was observed in a study of blood T cell repertoires in COVID-19. Study background: COVID-19 samples, acute and convalescent, were from the United States, Italy and Spain.

The assay was immunoSEQ multiplex PCR, and TCRdb's table has in-frame clones only and misses some. The sample holds around 40,000 clones; approximately 94% are singletons and the top ten take 4.1%. The TCR was taken from a human donor with active COVID-19. The donor label of this sample is uncertain. The sequenced material came from peripheral blood.

CDR3 bases: TGCGCCAGCAGCCAAGAGGGGGCTTCGGGTACGCAGTATTTT. This gives the protein CASSQEGASGTQYF. This rearrangement joins TRBV4-1 to TRBJ2-3; perhaps TRBD1 as D (6 bases). V gave up 0 bases and J gave up 8 bases, with 12 bases separating them. CDR1 is MGHRA and CDR2 is YSYEKL in the germline V gene. This CDR3 region has 14 residues.